A single sample is the source of the 30 T cell receptor beta chains below, sequenced in a study of spatial heterogeneity in lung cancer. Using its own MiXCR run on the 5' RACE reads, TCRdb lists one record per CDR3 protein. Of 35,000 to 55,000 distinct CDR3 sequences in the sample, roughly 13% were seen once. The time point is: sample taken at primary tumor resection. Whole RNA was taken from tumor, nontumor lung or frozen PBMC; it was then sequenced unsorted. Sequenced material: PBMCs, taken at surgery. The receptor source for this set is a male donor with early-stage non-small cell lung cancer.

The sample holds many counts of this clonotype. J is TRBJ1-6 and V is TRBV4-2; D unresolved. Between the trimmed V and J ends, which lost 0 bases and 8 bases, there was a span of 8 bases. The CDR3 totals 14 residues. CDR1 and CDR2 (germline): LGHNA, YNFKEQ. CDR3 protein: CASSQEVLDSPLHF. As DNA, the CDR3 is TGTGCCAGCAGCCAAGAAGTCCTAGATTCACCCCTCCACTTT.

This chain joins TRBV7-2 and TRBJ1-1, with TRBD1 identical over 7 bases. The CDR3 consists of 12 residues. V was clipped by 3 bases and J by 9 bases; unmatched bases: 4. Germline loops: CDR1 SGHTA, CDR2 FQGNSA. CDR3 DNA: TGTGCCAGCAGCTTTCCGGACAGGAAAGCTTTCTTT. This gives the protein CASSFPDRKAFF.

This clonotype was picked up a small number of times. V is TRBV7-3 and J is TRBJ2-3; 8 nucleotides match TRBD2. CDR1 and CDR2 (germline): SGHTA, FQGTGA. The CDR3 is 16 amino acids. V lost 1 base and J lost 1; bases outside the gene matches: 4. The CDR3: CASSLRPGGGTDTQYF. In DNA, the CDR3 is TGTGCCAGCAGCTTAAGGCCGGGAGGGGGCACAGATACGCAGTATTTT.

The chain recombines TRBV9 with TRBJ2-2; 7 bases line up with TRBD2. The CDR3 is 16 amino acids. Unmatched junction bases numbered 9, after V lost 5 bases and J lost 2 bases. Per germline, CDR1 SGDLS and CDR2 YYNGEE. CDR3 in amino acids: CASSVGASGNTGELFF. CDR3 DNA: TGTGCCAGCAGTGTCGGTGCTAGCGGTAACACCGGGGAGCTGTTTTTT.

This clonotype was seen repeatedly, ten times or more. The gene calls are TRBV7-8 and TRBJ2-7; D perhaps matches TRBD1 (6 bases). Per the germline V gene, CDR1 is SGHVS and CDR2 is FQNEAQ. This CDR3 spans 15 amino acids. V shed 4 bases and J shed 0 bases, with 13 bases lying between them. CDR3 loop: CASSWRTVSSYEQYF. The CDR3 region has the DNA TGTGCCAGCAGCTGGCGGACAGTTTCCTCCTACGAGCAGTACTTC. Full variable domain (outside the CDR3, taken from reference TRBV7-8 and TRBJ2-7): GAGVSQSPRYKVAKRGQDVALRCDPISGHVSLFWYQQALGQGPEFLTYFQNEAQLDKSGLPSDRFFAERPEGSVSTLKIQRTQQEDSAVYLCASSWRTVSSYEQYFGPGTRLTVT.

This clonotype turned up a few times. The chain combines TRBV28 with TRBJ2-7; 10 bases fit TRBD2. The CDR3 extends over 14 amino acids. Germline lookup yields CDR1 MDHEN and CDR2 SYDVKM. Losses at the gene ends were 10 bases for V and 6 bases for J; bases not matched to a gene: 12. The CDR3 is CATREAGGPGEQYF. CDR3 sequence (DNA): TGTGCCACCCGAGAAGCGGGAGGGCCGGGCGAGCAGTACTTC.

This clonotype was counted many times. The rearrangement joins TRBV2 to TRBJ2-5, with D hard to call. Looked up from germline, CDR1 is SNHLY and CDR2 is FYNNEI. The CDR3 loop spans 11 amino acids. V gave up 11 bases and J gave up 3 bases, with 10 bases separating them. CDR3 DNA: TGTGCCGTAGTCGGTAAAGAGACCCAGTACTTC. Its translation is CAVVGKETQYF. The full variable domain, in which reference TRBV2 and TRBJ2-5 provide the parts outside the CDR3, is EPEVTQTPSHQVTQMGQEVILRCVPISNHLYFYWYRQILGQKVEFLVSFYNNEISEKSEIFDDQFSVERPDGSNFTLKIRSTKLEDSAMYFCAVVGKETQYFGPGTRLLVL.

This clonotype turned up a few times. The V and J genes are TRBV20-1 and TRBJ2-7; 11 bases align to TRBD2. V trimming: 6 bases; J trimming: 13 bases; junction bases outside the gene matches: 11. Germline CDR1 and CDR2: DFQATT and SNEGSKA (reference sequence). CDR3 length: 12 amino acids. CDR3 DNA sequence: TGCAGTGCGAGGCTAGCGGGAGGAGGATGCTACTTC. This translates into CSARLAGGGCYF.

Only a few counts were recorded for this clonotype. The rearrangement uses TRBV5-5 and TRBJ2-1, with unresolved D. V lost 4 bases, J lost 2 bases, and 13 bases lay in between. Germline CDR1 is SGHKS and CDR2 is YYEKEE (reference sequence). This CDR3 contains 15 residues. The chain's CDR3 is CASSPVAAPYNEQFF. CDR3 DNA sequence: TGTGCCAGCAGCCCGGTCGCAGCCCCCTACAATGAGCAGTTCTTC.

The table lists this clonotype with many counts. J is TRBJ2-3 and V is TRBV7-3; D unclear. Per germline, CDR1 SGHTA and CDR2 FQGTGA. V was clipped by 1 base and J by 1 base, with 6 bases between them. The CDR3 sequence is 14 residues long. CDR3 loop: CASSLIARTDTQYF. CDR3 nucleotides: TGTGCCAGCAGCTTAATCGCTCGCACAGATACGCAGTATTTT. Full variable domain (rest looked up from reference TRBV7-3 and TRBJ2-3): GAGVSQTPSNKVTEKGKYVELRCDPISGHTALYWYRQSLGQGPEFLIYFQGTGAADDSGLPNDRFFAVRPEGSVSTLKIQRTERGDSAVYLCASSLIARTDTQYFGPGTRLTVL.

The chain joins TRBV19 to TRBJ2-2; D may be TRBD1 (6 bases). Deletions cut 4 bases from V and 4 bases from J, with 16 bases between. Germline V gives CDR1 LNHDA, CDR2 SQIVND (reference sequence). The length of the CDR3 is 16 residues. Here the CDR3 reads CASSTQTGFATGELFF. Written as DNA, the CDR3 is TGTGCCAGTAGTACTCAGACAGGTTTCGCCACCGGGGAGCTGTTTTTT. Supplemented by reference TRBV19 and TRBJ2-2, the full variable domain reads DGGITQSPKYLFRKEGQNVTLSCEQNLNHDAMYWYRQDPGQGLRLIYYSQIVNDFQKGDIAEGYSVSREKKESFPLTVTSAQKNPTAFYLCASSTQTGFATGELFFGEGSRLTVL.

This clonotype was found many times. The CDR3 is CASSLVVGPYEQYF. CDR3 bases: TGTGCCAGCAGCTTAGTGGTCGGGCCCTACGAGCAGTACTTC. This chain uses TRBV7-9 with TRBJ2-7; D uncertain. Trimming removed 1 base from V and 2 bases from J, with 9 bases in between. The CDR3 runs to 14 residues. Germline V lookup: CDR1 SEHNR, CDR2 FQNEAQ (reference sequence).

This clonotype turned up a few times. The chain employs TRBV4-3 and TRBJ2-1; 13 positions match TRBD2. Germline V gene lookup returns CDR1 LGHNA and CDR2 YSLEER. V was clipped by 4 bases and J by 5 bases; unmatched bases: 8. This CDR3 is built from 17 residues. CDR3 protein: CASSRLAGGTLHNEQFF. CDR3 sequence (DNA): TGCGCCAGCAGCCGACTAGCGGGAGGAACCCTACACAATGAGCAGTTCTTC.

This clonotype was found many times. The CDR3 region has the DNA TGTGCCAGCAGCGTGGCTTTCGACCTTGGGGAGCAGTTCTTC. It translates to CASSVAFDLGEQFF. This sequence joins TRBV9 and TRBJ2-1; D is unresolved. CDR1 and CDR2 (germline): SGDLS, YYNGEE. CDR3 length: 14 residues. The V gene lost 2 bases and the J gene lost 10 bases, with 16 bases spanning the gap.

The chain employs TRBV2 and TRBJ2-7; no reliable D call. V dropped 3 bases and J dropped 4 bases, with 13 bases sitting between them. The CDR3 contains 14 residues. From germline, CDR1 is SNHLY and CDR2 FYNNEI. The CDR3 nucleotides read TGTGCCAGCAGTGAGCGCAGACTCTCTTACGAGCAGTACTTC. The encoded protein is CASSERRLSYEQYF.

This clonotype was counted at least ten times. This chain joins TRBV28 and TRBJ2-3, with 11 positions matching TRBD2. Germline CDR1 and CDR2: MDHEN and SYDVKM. CDR3 length: 17 residues. Losses at the gene ends were 5 bases for V and 2 bases for J; bases not matched to a gene: 9. CDR3 sequence reads: CASSMLAGGRDTDTQYF. The CDR3 DNA sequence: TGTGCCAGCAGTATGTTAGCGGGAGGGCGGGACACAGATACGCAGTATTTT. Full variable domain (remainder filled in from reference TRBV28 and TRBJ2-3): DVKVTQSSRYLVKRTGEKVFLECVQDMDHENMFWYRQDPGLGLRLIYFSYDVKMKEKGDIPEGYSVSREKKERFSLILESASTNQTSMYLCASSMLAGGRDTDTQYFGPGTRLTVL.

J is TRBJ2-7 and V is TRBV19; D may match TRBD1 or TRBD2 (5 bases each). Germline CDR1 is LNHDA and CDR2 is SQIVND (reference sequence). CDR3 length equals 12 residues. The ends were cut back, 9 bases at V and 3 bases at J, with 12 bases in the middle. DNA for the CDR3: TGTGCCAGCCGGGGACCGCACTACGAGCAGTACTTC. Translation: CASRGPHYEQYF.

In this sample, this clonotype turned up many times. The chain has TRBV15 and TRBJ1-1; D unresolved. The germline V gene encodes CDR1 LNHNV and CDR2 YYDKDF (reference sequence). This CDR3 is 15 amino acids long. V lost 0 bases and J lost 1, with 9 bases in between. The CDR3 spells CATSRDRLQNTEAFF. The CDR3 nucleotides are TGTGCCACCAGCAGAGATCGTCTGCAGAACACTGAAGCTTTCTTT.

The rearrangement joins TRBV19 to TRBJ1-1; TRBD1 matches at 7 bases. In germline, CDR1 is LNHDA, CDR2 SQIVND (reference sequence). The junction had 12 bases not matched to a gene; V was cut back by 10 bases and J by 4 bases. This CDR3 region has 14 residues. Here the CDR3 DNA reads TGTGCCACCCTTAGGGTCTGGGACAGCACTGAAGCTTTCTTT. It codes for CATLRVWDSTEAFF.

The chain joins TRBV4-1 to TRBJ1-5; perhaps TRBD1 as D (5 bases). The CDR3 sequence is 15 residues long. Germline CDR1 is MGHRA and CDR2 is YSYEKL. Trimming removed 2 bases at V and 3 bases at J, with 11 bases between. CDR3 in amino acids: CASSQSDRVNQPQHF. The CDR3 region has the DNA TGCGCCAGCAGCCAATCCGACAGAGTCAATCAGCCCCAGCATTTT.

The V call is TRBV7-2, the J call TRBJ1-4; D is undetermined. The V and J ends lost 5 bases and 4 bases respectively, with 14 bases between them. In germline, CDR1 is SGHTA, CDR2 FQGNSA. This CDR3 has 15 amino acids. In DNA, the CDR3 is TGTGCCAGCAGCGCCCACCGGCGGGGTAATGAAAAACTGTTTTTT. Its protein product is CASSAHRRGNEKLFF.

Only a few counts were recorded for this clonotype. The chain uses TRBV6-5 and TRBJ1-2; D is undetermined. V shed 4 bases and J shed 3 bases, with 6 bases lying between them. The germline V gene encodes CDR1 MNHEY and CDR2 SVGAGI. The CDR3 consists of 12 residues. The CDR3 DNA follows: TGTGCCAGCAGTTTCGACGACTATGGCTACACCTTC. This gives the protein CASSFDDYGYTF.

This clonotype was detected a few times. The chain has TRBV20-1 and TRBJ1-1, with a tentative D call TRBD1 (6 bases). Trimming shortened V by 3 bases and J by 7 bases, and 12 bases separated the two germline ends. In germline, CDR1 is DFQATT, CDR2 SNEGSKA (reference sequence). The CDR3 spans 12 residues. The CDR3 reads CSASRGGIEAFF. The CDR3 coding sequence is TGCAGTGCTAGTAGGGGGGGTATTGAAGCTTTCTTT.

This clonotype has a count of ten or more. V usage is TRBV7-3 and J usage is TRBJ2-3; TRBD2 matches 8 bases. The germline V gene encodes CDR1 SGHTA and CDR2 FQGTGA. The CDR3 extends over 17 amino acids. With 5 bases clipped from V and 1 base from J, the junction kept 11 bases outside the gene matches. This CDR3 reads CASSVTSHGGGTDTQYF. As DNA, the CDR3 is TGTGCCAGCAGCGTGACGTCACACGGGGGGGGCACAGATACGCAGTATTTT.

The chain is built from TRBV6-2 or TRBV6-3 and TRBJ1-2; the D gene is possibly TRBD1 (5 bases). This CDR3 is 16 amino acids long. The germline V and J ends were trimmed by 0 bases and 3 bases, with 14 bases remaining between them. CDR1 is MNHEY and CDR2 is SVGEGT in the germline V gene. The CDR3 sequence: CASSYSRERGDYGYTF. CDR3 coding DNA: TGTGCCAGCAGTTACTCGAGGGAGCGAGGGGACTATGGCTACACCTTC.

The rearrangement joins TRBV29-1 to TRBJ1-1, with 9 bases lining up with TRBD1. The V gene end was trimmed by 7 bases and the J gene end by 4 bases; junction bases not matched to a gene: 7. Germline V gene lookup returns CDR1 SQVTM and CDR2 ANQGSEA. This CDR3 is built from 13 residues. CDR3 protein: CSAQGAKATEAFF. The CDR3 DNA is TGCAGCGCACAGGGGGCAAAGGCCACTGAAGCTTTCTTT.

The chain carries TRBV12-3 or TRBV12-4 and TRBJ2-7, with D perhaps TRBD1 (5 bases). The V gene lost 3 bases and the J gene lost 7 bases, with 10 bases spanning the gap. This CDR3 has 12 amino acids. The CDR3 coding sequence is TGTGCCAGCAGTTTCGACAGCTGGGAGCAGTACTTC. Translated, it gives CASSFDSWEQYF.

The table lists this clonotype with many counts. The chain couples TRBV7-2 to TRBJ1-1; a possible D gene is TRBD1 (6 bases). The V and J ends lost 3 bases and 3 bases respectively, with 8 bases between them. The CDR3 is made up of 13 amino acids. Per germline, CDR1 SGHTA and CDR2 FQGNSA. CDR3 DNA: TGTGCCAGCAGCTTTAACAGGGACACTGAAGCTTTCTTT. Its protein is CASSFNRDTEAFF.

This clonotype was observed at least ten times. The chain links TRBV4-2 to TRBJ2-7, with D uncertain. This CDR3 is built from 15 residues. CDR1 and CDR2 from the germline V gene are LGHNA and YNFKEQ. Trimming removed 0 bases from V and 3 bases from J, with 12 bases in between. CDR3 DNA sequence: TGTGCCAGCAGCCAAGAGTCAGCTGTATTCTACGAGCAGTACTTC. This translates into CASSQESAVFYEQYF.

This chain connects TRBV5-1 to TRBJ1-4; TRBD1 agrees at 7 bases. Trimming cost V 5 bases and J 12 bases; bases outside gene matches: 10. The CDR3 length is 13 residues. The germline gives CDR1 SGHRS, CDR2 YFSETQ. The CDR3 nucleotides are TGCGCCAGCAGGCCCGACAGGGTCTCGCAACTGTTTTTT. Translation: CASRPDRVSQLFF.